One sample yielded the 18 T cell receptor beta chains listed below, sequenced in a study of T cells in Graves' hyperthyroidism and ophthalmopathy. RNA transcripts served as the template for amplifying TCR beta CDR3 regions. The TCR CDR3 first-round RT-PCR relied on the HTBI primer set. TCRdb reprocessed the multiplex PCR reads with MiXCR, giving one entry per CDR3 protein. The sample yields under 550,000 distinct CDR3 sequences, roughly 15% seen once. Sequencing was done on a sample of blood. The receptors stem from a young woman with Graves' hyperthyroidism.

The chain uses TRBV6-1 and TRBJ1-5; a possible D gene is TRBD1 (6 bases). The CDR3 is 14 residues long. V lost 8 bases to trimming and J lost 7 bases, with 18 bases between them. Germline CDR1 MNHNS, CDR2 SASEGT. CDR3 region: CASENRARGQPQHF. In nucleotides, the CDR3 is TGTGCCAGCGAAAACAGGGCAAGAGGACAGCCCCAGCATTTT.

Only a few counts were recorded for this clonotype. The V gene is TRBV24-1, the J gene TRBJ2-2, with unresolved D. This CDR3 is built from 13 residues. The V gene lost 2 bases and the J gene lost 3 bases, with 3 bases spanning the gap. CDR1 is KGHDR, CDR2 SFDVKD, per germline. The CDR3 sequence: CATSDSYTGELFF. The CDR3 DNA reads as TGTGCCACCAGTGATTCGTACACCGGGGAGCTGTTTTTT.

This clonotype was seen repeatedly, ten times or more. The chain links TRBV28 to TRBJ1-5; D not certain. The germline V gene encodes CDR1 MDHEN and CDR2 SYDVKM. The CDR3 loop spans 12 amino acids. V was clipped by 5 bases and J by 5 bases, with 7 bases between them. This CDR3 reads CASSQRYQPQHF. The CDR3 nucleotides read TGTGCCAGCAGTCAGAGGTATCAGCCCCAGCATTTT.

The table lists this clonotype with a few counts. V usage is TRBV5-1 and J usage is TRBJ2-7; 11 nucleotides line up with TRBD2. V lost 0 bases to trimming and J lost 0 bases; unmatched junction nucleotides: 8. Per the germline V gene, CDR1 is SGHRS and CDR2 is YFSETQ. CDR3 length: 18 amino acids. Here the CDR3 DNA reads TGCGCCAGCAGCTTGGCCGGGACTAGCGGTTCGAGCTCCTACGAGCAGTACTTC. Amino acids: CASSLAGTSGSSSYEQYF.

In its sample, this clonotype was seen many times. CDR3: CASSSDNVNTEAFF. The CDR3 DNA reads TGTGCCAGCAGTTCAGACAATGTGAACACTGAAGCTTTCTTT. The chain combines TRBV6-1 with TRBJ1-1; no clear D. Trimming cost V 5 bases and J 0 bases, with 10 bases left between them. The CDR3 loop spans 14 amino acids. From germline, CDR1 is MNHNS and CDR2 SASEGT.

This clonotype was seen many times. The gene calls are TRBV5-1 and TRBJ1-6; TRBD1 is a possible D gene (5 bases). The V gene's germline CDR1 is SGHRS and CDR2 YFSETQ. The V gene lost 5 bases and the J gene lost 7 bases, with 13 bases spanning the gap. The CDR3 has 14 amino acids. CDR3 sequence: CASSHGTENSPLHF. The CDR3 nucleotides read TGCGCCAGCAGTCACGGGACGGAAAATTCACCCCTCCACTTT.

This sequence joins TRBV24-1 and TRBJ2-6, with D perhaps TRBD2 (5 bases). Germline loops: CDR1 KGHDR, CDR2 SFDVKD. CDR3 length: 14 residues. Trimming took 6 bases from V and 2 from J, leaving 7 bases between them. The CDR3 DNA sequence: TGTGCCACCAGTCACGGGACTGGGGCCAACGTCCTGACTTTC. Protein: CATSHGTGANVLTF.

The chain employs TRBV19 and TRBJ1-1; D is perhaps TRBD1 (5 bases). CDR1 is LNHDA and CDR2 is SQIVND in the germline V gene (reference sequence). Trimming shortened V by 3 bases and J by 3 bases, and 8 bases separated the two germline ends. This CDR3 has 13 amino acids. In nucleotides, the CDR3 is TGTGCCAGTAGTATCGGACATGACACTGAAGCTTTCTTT. Its protein product is CASSIGHDTEAFF.

This clonotype has at least ten counts. V and J are TRBV5-1 and TRBJ1-1, with D hard to call. The V end was cut by 0 bases, the J end by 2 bases, with 8 bases between. The length of the CDR3 is 14 residues. Germline CDR1 and CDR2: SGHRS and YFSETQ. Written as DNA, the CDR3 is TGCGCCAGCAGCTTGGGGAAGGACAACACTGAAGCTTTCTTT. Its protein is CASSLGKDNTEAFF.

CDR3 in amino acids: CASSSNAGTGFGYGYTF. The CDR3 coding sequence is TGTGCCAGCAGCTCAAATGCCGGGACAGGGTTTGGTTATGGCTACACCTTC. This chain links TRBV5-5 with TRBJ1-2; 9 positions agree with TRBD1. V lost 3 bases, J lost 5 bases, and 14 bases stayed unmatched. Germline V gene data show CDR1 as SGHKS and CDR2 as YYEKEE (reference sequence). This CDR3 is built from 17 residues. The whole variable domain, filled in from reference TRBV5-5 and TRBJ1-2, reads DAGVTQSPTHLIKTRGQQVTLRCSPISGHKSVSWYQQVLGQGPQFIFQYYEKEERGRGNFPDRFSARQFPNYSSELNVNALLLGDSALYLCASSSNAGTGFGYGYTFGSGTRLTVV.

This clonotype came up many times. The chain couples TRBV12-3 or TRBV12-4 to TRBJ2-2; perhaps TRBD2 as D (5 bases). The CDR3 has 13 residues. V lost 8 bases and J 0 bases, leaving 7 bases between the germline ends. The CDR3: CASFGANTGELFF. DNA for the CDR3: TGTGCCAGCTTCGGGGCGAACACCGGGGAGCTGTTTTTT.

This clonotype was counted ten times or more. DNA of the CDR3: TGTGCCAGCAGTTTATTGGGGGGTAGCACAGATACGCAGTATTTT. Translation gives CASSLLGGSTDTQYF. The chain carries TRBV28 and TRBJ2-3; possibly TRBD2 for D (6 bases). Trimming cost V 1 base and J 0 bases, with 8 bases left between them. CDR3 length equals 15 residues. In germline, CDR1 is MDHEN, CDR2 SYDVKM.

This clonotype has a handful of counts. J is TRBJ2-1 and V is TRBV7-9; 9 nucleotides match TRBD2. CDR3 length: 13 residues. CDR1 is SEHNR, CDR2 FQNEAQ, per germline (reference sequence). Unmatched junction bases numbered 7, after V lost 7 bases and J lost 9 bases. The CDR3 is CASTHSGSSEQFF. The DNA of the CDR3 is TGTGCCAGCACTCATAGCGGGAGTAGTGAGCAGTTCTTC.

This chain uses TRBV7-9 with TRBJ1-1; 9 bases align to TRBD1. V shed 5 bases and J 4 bases; nucleotides not matched to a gene: 5. This CDR3 is 14 amino acids long. The germline gives CDR1 SEHNR, CDR2 FQNEAQ (reference sequence). Here the CDR3 reads CASSAETGGTEAFF. For the CDR3, the DNA is TGTGCCAGCAGCGCCGAGACAGGGGGCACTGAAGCTTTCTTT.

This clonotype was recorded a few times. This chain joins TRBV10-2 and TRBJ2-1; no clear D gene. Germline values: CDR1 WSHSY, CDR2 SAAADI. The CDR3 is made up of 15 amino acids. The V and J ends lost 5 bases and 0 bases respectively, with 11 bases between them. CDR3 sequence reads: CASSLRRTSYNEQFF. CDR3 DNA sequence: TGCGCCAGCAGTTTGAGACGAACCTCCTACAATGAGCAGTTCTTC.

The chain has TRBV3-1 and TRBJ2-1; D possibly corresponds to TRBD2 (6 bases). Trimming pared 3 bases from V and 0 bases from J, leaving 12 bases between. Per germline, CDR1 LGHDT and CDR2 YNNKEL (reference sequence). The CDR3 runs to 16 residues. CDR3 region: CASSQETSSSYNEQFF. DNA for the CDR3: TGTGCCAGCAGCCAGGAAACTAGCAGCTCCTACAATGAGCAGTTCTTC.

This clonotype has ten or more counts. V is TRBV20-1 and J is TRBJ2-5; the D gene is possibly TRBD2 (5 bases). V was pared by 4 bases and J by 4 bases, with 13 bases between. Germline CDR1 and CDR2: DFQATT and SNEGSKA (reference sequence). The CDR3 spans 13 residues. CDR3 loop: CSAISVVGETQYF. The CDR3, as DNA: TGCAGTGCTATTAGCGTGGTTGGAGAGACCCAGTACTTC.

Comments on this clonotype: A read error is possible here, since a much larger clone lies one base away. The genes are TRBV27 and TRBJ1-5; possibly TRBD1 for D (6 bases). The germline gives CDR1 MNHEY, CDR2 SMNVEV (reference sequence). The CDR3 has 13 residues. Between the trimmed V and J ends, which lost 6 bases and 3 bases, there was a span of 9 bases. CDR3 region: CASSDRYNQPQHF. In nucleotides, the CDR3 is TGTGCCAGCAGCGACAGGTACAATCAGCCCCAGCATTTT.